This is a list of T cell receptor beta chains from one sample in a study of blood T cell repertoires in COVID-19. Repertoires were generated with immunoSEQ multiplex PCR, while TCRdb's copy carries only in-frame clones and drops some. The profile shows roughly 30,000 clones, roughly nine tenths of them singletons. Sequencing input: peripheral blood. The source of these receptors is a human donor in a cohort sampled during active COVID-19. Each CDR3 is given with its conserved first and last residue. The D gene is left open where the match is weak. Clone size is given for some rows only: seen once, a few or many times, or a class if the clone is expanded.

clone_size: once; j_call: TRBJ1-4; d_call: .; v_call: TRBV28; cdr3_aa: CASSLDGGGPQGKLFF; cdr3_nt: TGTGCCAGCAGTTTAGATGGCGGCGGTCCCCAAGGAAAACTGTTTTTT
clone_size: .; j_call: TRBJ2-1; d_call: TRBD2; v_call: TRBV4-1; cdr3_aa: CASSQNYGTSPGRYNEQFF; cdr3_nt: TGCGCCAGCAGCCAAAATTACGGGACTAGCCCAGGCCGCTACAATGAGCAGTTCTTC
clone_size: .; j_call: TRBJ2-7; d_call: TRBD1; v_call: TRBV6-5; cdr3_aa: CASAQETGSRGEQYF; cdr3_nt: TGTGCCAGCGCGCAAGAGACAGGGTCCCGAGGAGAGCAGTACTTC
clone_size: .; j_call: TRBJ1-1; d_call: TRBD1; v_call: TRBV10-3; cdr3_aa: CALQGFWAEAFF; cdr3_nt: TGTGCCCTACAGGGGTTCTGGGCTGAAGCTTTCTTT
clone_size: .; j_call: TRBJ1-2; d_call: .; v_call: TRBV10-3; cdr3_aa: CAIRTGAGDLGYTF; cdr3_nt: TGTGCCATCAGGACCGGGGCGGGAGATCTGGGCTACACCTTC
clone_size: .; j_call: TRBJ1-1; d_call: TRBD1; v_call: TRBV9; cdr3_aa: CASSVGGTVNTEAFF; cdr3_nt: TGTGCCAGCAGCGTAGGAGGGACAGTGAACACTGAAGCTTTCTTT
clone_size: .; j_call: TRBJ1-2; d_call: .; v_call: TRBV27; cdr3_aa: CASSSGGANGYTF; cdr3_nt: TGTGCCAGCAGTTCCGGGGGGGCCAATGGCTACACCTTC
clone_size: .; j_call: TRBJ2-1; d_call: .; v_call: TRBV18; cdr3_aa: CASSPQQGLGYNEQFF; cdr3_nt: TGTGCCAGCTCACCACAACAGGGCCTAGGATACAATGAGCAGTTCTTC
clone_size: .; j_call: TRBJ1-5; d_call: TRBD1; v_call: TRBV6-5; cdr3_aa: CASRGDREARPQHF; cdr3_nt: TGTGCCAGCAGAGGGGACAGAGAAGCTCGGCCCCAGCATTTT
clone_size: .; j_call: TRBJ2-5; d_call: TRBD2; v_call: TRBV7-2; cdr3_aa: CASSLPRGLAGGETQYF; cdr3_nt: TGTGCCAGCAGCTTACCGCGGGGACTAGCGGGGGGAGAGACCCAGTACTTC
clone_size: .; j_call: TRBJ2-1; d_call: TRBD1; v_call: TRBV4-2; cdr3_aa: CASSQDGTGRRNEQFF; cdr3_nt: TGTGCCAGCAGCCAAGACGGGACAGGGAGGCGCAATGAGCAGTTCTTC
clone_size: .; j_call: TRBJ1-4; d_call: TRBD1; v_call: TRBV5-4; cdr3_aa: CASSLSGQGAGEKLFF; cdr3_nt: TGTGCCAGCAGCTTGTCCGGACAGGGGGCCGGTGAAAAACTGTTTTTT
clone_size: .; j_call: TRBJ1-2; d_call: .; v_call: TRBV24-1; cdr3_aa: CATTAQNYGYTF; cdr3_nt: TGTGCCACCACGGCACAGAACTATGGCTACACCTTC
clone_size: .; j_call: TRBJ2-7; d_call: TRBD1; v_call: TRBV5-1; cdr3_aa: CASSTGQGIGHEQYF; cdr3_nt: TGCGCCAGCAGCACGGGACAGGGGATAGGGCACGAGCAGTACTTC
clone_size: once; j_call: TRBJ1-1; d_call: TRBD1; v_call: TRBV4-1; cdr3_aa: CASSLAPPGQGLTEAFF; cdr3_nt: TGCGCCAGCAGCCTGGCTCCGCCGGGACAGGGACTCACTGAAGCTTTCTTT
clone_size: .; j_call: TRBJ2-3; d_call: .; v_call: TRBV7-2; cdr3_aa: CASSLFPNTDTQYF; cdr3_nt: TGTGCCAGCAGCTTATTCCCCAACACAGATACGCAGTATTTT
clone_size: .; j_call: TRBJ2-5; d_call: .; v_call: TRBV24-1; cdr3_aa: CATSDSTIQETQYF; cdr3_nt: TGTGCCACCAGTGACAGTACCATACAAGAGACCCAGTACTTC
clone_size: .; j_call: TRBJ1-4; d_call: TRBD1; v_call: TRBV3-1/TRBV3-2; cdr3_aa: CASSLGDRSNEKLFF; cdr3_nt: TGTGCCAGCAGCCTTGGGGACAGATCTAATGAAAAACTGTTTTTT
clone_size: .; j_call: TRBJ2-3; d_call: .; v_call: TRBV7-2; cdr3_aa: CASSLVASSTDTQYF; cdr3_nt: TGTGCCAGCAGCTTAGTTGCTAGCTCCACAGATACGCAGTATTTT
clone_size: .; j_call: TRBJ2-5; d_call: TRBD2; v_call: TRBV3-1/TRBV3-2; cdr3_aa: CASSQELAGGRGTYF; cdr3_nt: TGTGCCAGCAGCCAAGAGTTAGCGGGGGGCCGGGGGACTTACTTC
clone_size: once; j_call: TRBJ1-1; d_call: .; v_call: TRBV27; cdr3_aa: CASSFGDGTEAFF; cdr3_nt: TGTGCCAGCAGTTTCGGTGATGGCACTGAAGCTTTCTTT
clone_size: .; j_call: TRBJ1-6; d_call: .; v_call: TRBV3-1/TRBV3-2; cdr3_aa: CASSQTGNNSPLHF; cdr3_nt: TGTGCCAGCAGTCAAACAGGGAACAATTCACCCCTCCACTTT
clone_size: .; j_call: TRBJ2-7; d_call: TRBD1; v_call: TRBV24-1; cdr3_aa: CATSDWDRDRGYEQYF; cdr3_nt: TGTGCCACCAGTGATTGGGACCGGGACAGGGGCTACGAGCAGTACTTC
clone_size: .; j_call: TRBJ1-1; d_call: .; v_call: TRBV5-1; cdr3_aa: CASSLTTGNTEAFF; cdr3_nt: TGCGCCAGCAGCTTGACGACAGGGAACACTGAAGCTTTCTTT
clone_size: .; j_call: TRBJ1-1; d_call: TRBD1; v_call: TRBV4-3; cdr3_aa: CASSQTGTGTFLFF; cdr3_nt: TGCGCCAGCAGCCAAACCGGGACAGGGACTTTCCTTTTCTTT
clone_size: .; j_call: TRBJ1-1; d_call: TRBD1; v_call: TRBV2; cdr3_aa: CASRPQGADTEAFF; cdr3_nt: TGTGCCAGCAGACCCCAGGGGGCGGACACTGAAGCTTTCTTT
clone_size: .; j_call: TRBJ2-7; d_call: TRBD1; v_call: TRBV7-6; cdr3_aa: CASSLASRGQGSYEQYF; cdr3_nt: TGTGCCAGCAGCTTAGCCAGCCGCGGACAGGGTTCCTACGAGCAGTACTTC
clone_size: once; j_call: TRBJ2-7; d_call: .; v_call: TRBV9; cdr3_aa: CASSVGTHEGGGQYF; cdr3_nt: TGTGCCAGCAGCGTAGGGACCCACGAGGGCGGTGGGCAGTACTTC
clone_size: .; j_call: TRBJ2-1; d_call: .; v_call: TRBV6-2/TRBV6-3; cdr3_aa: CASSYLGADNEQFF; cdr3_nt: TGTGCCAGCAGTTACTTAGGGGCAGACAATGAGCAGTTCTTC
clone_size: .; j_call: TRBJ2-1; d_call: .; v_call: TRBV9; cdr3_aa: CASSDDGRQFF; cdr3_nt: TGTGCCAGCAGCGATGACGGGAGGCAGTTCTTC
clone_size: .; j_call: TRBJ1-2; d_call: .; v_call: TRBV9; cdr3_aa: CASSVVGDYGYTF; cdr3_nt: TGTGCCAGCAGCGTAGTCGGGGATTATGGCTACACCTTC
clone_size: .; j_call: TRBJ1-5; d_call: .; v_call: TRBV19; cdr3_aa: CASYGQGNNQPQHF; cdr3_nt: TGTGCCAGTTATGGGCAGGGGAACAATCAGCCCCAGCATTTT